Presented here are 4 T cell receptor beta chains from one specimen sequenced in a study of circulating CD8 cells and anti-PD-1 response in melanoma. Each library started from around 14 ng of total RNA using the QIAseq Immune Repertoire TCR panel. From the reads, TCRdb called clonotypes with MiXCR, one entry per CDR3 protein. Counted here are over a thousand distinct CDR3 sequences, roughly 9.7% occurring once; the ten biggest clones make up 11% to 15%. Sorting of live CD3+CD8+TCRalphabeta+ cells by PD-1 and/or TIGIT gave four subsets. The material was CD8+ T cells from PBMCs, obtained at baseline or after one month of anti-PD-1 therapy (not recorded which). The origin of the receptors is a human donor with melanoma.

This clonotype rates as large. The chain couples TRBV7-2 to TRBJ1-2; D possibly corresponds to TRBD1 (5 bases). The CDR3 covers 18 residues. V was pared by 2 bases and J by 4 bases, with 23 bases between. CDR1 and CDR2 from the germline V gene are SGHTA and FQGNSA. The CDR3 DNA reads as TGTGCCAGCAGCTTATCATCGACGGGGGACTCCTTTTTCTATGGCTACACCTTC. Translation gives CASSLSSTGDSFFYGYTF.

The chain joins TRBV19 to TRBJ2-7, with a tentative D call TRBD2 (6 bases). The ends were cut back, 5 bases at V and 4 bases at J, with 12 bases in the middle. The length of the CDR3 is 13 residues. Per the germline V gene, CDR1 is LNHDA and CDR2 is SQIVND (reference sequence). The CDR3 nucleotides are TGTGCCAGTAGTCCAGGGACTGTGTACGAGCAGTACTTC. It yields the protein CASSPGTVYEQYF.

This clonotype counts as large. The V and J genes are TRBV19 and TRBJ1-1; a weak D match, TRBD1 (5 bases). The CDR3 runs to 13 residues. The V gene's germline CDR1 is LNHDA and CDR2 SQIVND (reference sequence). The ends were cut back, 2 bases at V and 4 bases at J, with 8 bases in the middle. In nucleotides, the CDR3 is TGTGCCAGTAGTATACAGGGCCCCACTGAAGCTTTCTTT. Protein product: CASSIQGPTEAFF.

This clonotype ranks as large. The chain carries TRBV2 and TRBJ1-1; D is undetermined. The CDR3 spans 12 residues. Trimming took 3 bases from V and 10 from J, leaving 12 bases between them. CDR1 is SNHLY, CDR2 FYNNEI, per germline. The CDR3 nucleotides are TGTGCCAGCAGTGACTTGACTTGGACAGCTTTCTTT. It translates to CASSDLTWTAFF.